A selection of T cell receptor beta chains follows, all from one sample in a study of Ad26.COV2.S vaccination and SARS-CoV-2 variants. Data came from immunoSEQ multiplex PCR; TCRdb stores just in-frame clones and leaves some out. The table records some 240,000 clones, 87% of them present only once. Sequences were derived from peripheral blood, sampled in a trial of Ad26.COV2.S vaccine versus placebo. The receptors originated from a person aged 18-60 years who received the Ad26.COV2.S COVID-19 vaccine or a placebo. Each CDR3 is given without its conserved first and last residue. D genes are given only for firm matches.

ASSYSRSGGAYEQY,TRBJ2-7,TRBV6-2/TRBV6-3,TRBD2
ASSHPGQGDYEQY,TRBJ2-7,TRBV18,TRBD1
ASSLSEVSYEQY,TRBJ2-7,TRBV5-1,NA
ASSQYQPGGHTEAF,TRBJ1-1,TRBV4-3,TRBD1
ASSLLGTGGAGNTIY,TRBJ1-3,TRBV3-1/TRBV3-2,TRBD1
ASSSRTLGYNEQF,TRBJ2-1,TRBV5-4,NA
ASSPPGGQDEQF,TRBJ2-1,TRBV18,NA
ASSHPGGDSPRGTQY,TRBJ2-5,TRBV19,TRBD2
ASSLAPQGGFYNEQF,TRBJ2-1,TRBV5-4,NA
ASSPGLLETQY,TRBJ2-5,TRBV14,NA
ASQDPGLAVDEQF,TRBJ2-1,TRBV2,TRBD2
ASSIWQVGDVGYT,TRBJ1-2,TRBV19,NA
ASSPASGLHAF,TRBJ1-1,TRBV12-3/TRBV12-4,NA
ASTLGGVRGYT,TRBJ1-2,TRBV28,NA
ASSYRHISWEQF,TRBJ2-1,TRBV5-6,NA
ASSPGHETDGYT,TRBJ1-2,TRBV6-4,NA
ASSLSGGNIQY,TRBJ2-4,TRBV19,NA
ASSLAIGTGVKNEQF,TRBJ2-1,TRBV5-1,TRBD1
ASSLALRRNTEAF,TRBJ1-1,TRBV7-8,NA
ASSLTRVPQETQY,TRBJ2-5,TRBV11-2,NA
ASSLRGTGAGELF,TRBJ2-2,TRBV11-1,NA
ASSVAGMGQPQH,TRBJ1-5,TRBV7-9,NA
ASSEGGGSSGNTIY,TRBJ1-3,TRBV25-1,NA
ASALGLAGNTGELF,TRBJ2-2,TRBV7-9,TRBD2
ASSLGASNQPQH,TRBJ1-5,TRBV7-9,NA
ASSQGPGNQPQH,TRBJ1-5,TRBV6-5,NA
ASSHTSGRVLNEQF,TRBJ2-1,TRBV6-2/TRBV6-3,TRBD2
ASSPPFSNTGELF,TRBJ2-2,TRBV6-5,NA
ASAPGEGTLYGYT,TRBJ1-2,TRBV7-3,NA
ASSIGTGRTNEKLF,TRBJ1-4,TRBV19,TRBD1
ASSQDWGYTEAF,TRBJ1-1,TRBV4-1,NA
ASSLRSNEQY,TRBJ2-7,TRBV6-5,NA
ASSPWTSYNEQF,TRBJ2-1,TRBV9,NA
ATSRVIGPNTEAF,TRBJ1-1,TRBV15,NA
ASTAAGQGSYEQY,TRBJ2-7,TRBV6-5,TRBD1
AWYQTADNYGYT,TRBJ1-2,TRBV30,NA
AGALSGGDYNEQF,TRBJ2-1,TRBV10-1,TRBD2
ASLAGTGFSGELF,TRBJ2-2,TRBV18,TRBD1
ASSSYRGMNTEAF,TRBJ1-1,TRBV19,TRBD1
ASSLFRLGAKNIQY,TRBJ2-4,TRBV27,NA
ASSLARGGRTGELF,TRBJ2-2,TRBV5-4,NA
ASSQVVNEQF,TRBJ2-1,TRBV3-1/TRBV3-2,NA
ASRIIQGSGGYT,TRBJ1-2,TRBV3-1/TRBV3-2,NA
ASSQYPGSNYGYT,TRBJ1-2,TRBV7-6,NA
ASSFVSLAGGLNTQY,TRBJ2-3,TRBV7-2,TRBD2
ASSQGPTSNTGELF,TRBJ2-2,TRBV14,NA
ASSPAEKLF,TRBJ1-4,TRBV18,NA
ASSVTGGDTEAF,TRBJ1-1,TRBV7-9,TRBD1
ASSPLEALAGGEQF,TRBJ2-1,TRBV19,TRBD2
ASSLALRGWETQY,TRBJ2-5,TRBV7-8,NA
ASSIRTINSNQPQH,TRBJ1-5,TRBV19,NA
ASSFHGTFSVSTGELF,TRBJ2-2,TRBV27,NA
ASSHNRGSTDTQY,TRBJ2-3,TRBV11-3,TRBD1
ATSAKGEGLTDTQY,TRBJ2-3,TRBV24-1,NA
ASSLESGSSYNEQF,TRBJ2-1,TRBV5-1,NA
ACPQGLVTNEKLF,TRBJ1-4,TRBV30,NA
ASSPRRDRSYNEQF,TRBJ2-1,TRBV9,NA
ASSPFNRGVSTDTQY,TRBJ2-3,TRBV18,TRBD1
ASSLVGTSEAF,TRBJ1-1,TRBV7-8,NA
ASSFPPGLAGPNTGELF,TRBJ2-2,TRBV7-9,TRBD2